These 10 T cell receptor beta chains came from one sample sequenced in a study of T-cell memory formation after mild COVID-19. One entry per CDR3 protein, called by TCRdb with MiXCR from the 5' RACE reads. The sample contains about 430,000 distinct CDR3 sequences, more than 15% of which appear only once. The specimen sequenced was PBMCs or a T cell subset sorted from them (not recorded which). All receptors derive from a man between 18 and 29 years old who had mild COVID-19 (a few samples of this study predate the infection). Cell type and time point are not known.

The sample holds a few counts of this clonotype. The chain carries TRBV5-1 and TRBJ2-3; D gene unclear. CDR3 length: 14 residues. Looked up from germline, CDR1 is SGHRS and CDR2 is YFSETQ. Trimming cost V 6 bases and J 4 bases, with 15 bases left between them. The CDR3 protein is CASIIRPGADTQYF. The CDR3, as DNA: TGCGCCAGCATCATCCGTCCGGGCGCAGATACGCAGTATTTT.

The genes are TRBV6-5 and TRBJ1-2; maybe TRBD1 (6 bases). The CDR3 covers 15 residues. Germline V CDR1 and CDR2: MNHEY, SVGAGI. V lost 6 bases and J 0 bases, leaving 14 bases between the germline ends. The CDR3, as DNA: TGTGCCAGCAGCCCAGGGGCAGGCGCTAACTATGGCTACACCTTC. Translating gives CASSPGAGANYGYTF.

The chain carries TRBV27 and TRBJ2-5; D remains unclear. Germline V CDR1 and CDR2: MNHEY, SMNVEV (reference sequence). This CDR3 has 14 residues. Deletions cut 6 bases from V and 0 bases from J, with 11 bases between. CDR3 residues: CASSTSVDQETQYF. The DNA of the CDR3 is TGTGCCAGCAGCACTTCGGTGGACCAAGAGACCCAGTACTTC.

This chain joins TRBV12-3 or TRBV12-4 and TRBJ2-7, with D possibly being TRBD1 (6 bases). V dropped 4 bases and J dropped 4 bases, with 11 bases sitting between them. The CDR3 covers 13 residues. The CDR3 sequence is CASSSQGRYEQYF. In nucleotides, the CDR3 is TGTGCCAGCAGTTCTCAGGGGCGATACGAGCAGTACTTC.

This clonotype was seen ten or more times. The chain recombines TRBV12-3 or TRBV12-4 with TRBJ2-3, with 8 bases that match TRBD2. The J segment lost 4 bases and the V segment lost 6 bases, leaving 6 bases of the junction unmatched. The CDR3 is 14 residues long. The CDR3 DNA follows: TGTGCCAGCAGCTTACGGGGGGGCCCAGATACGCAGTATTTT. This codes for CASSLRGGPDTQYF.

This chain connects TRBV24-1 to TRBJ2-3; D gene uncertain. Germline V gene sequence: CDR1 KGHDR, CDR2 SFDVKD. The CDR3 spans 13 residues. V was cut by 9 bases and J by 3 bases, with 12 bases left in between. The CDR3 sequence: CATSQETTDTQYF. As DNA, the CDR3 is TGTGCCACCTCGCAGGAGACTACAGATACGCAGTATTTT.

This clonotype was detected a few times. The chain is built from TRBV24-1 and TRBJ2-2, with D unclear. V was shortened by 8 bases and J by 0 bases, with 6 bases between the two germline ends. CDR3 length: 13 amino acids. Looked up from germline, CDR1 is KGHDR and CDR2 is SFDVKD. The CDR3 DNA follows: TGTGCCACCAAAGATCCGAACACCGGGGAGCTGTTTTTT. Its translation is CATKDPNTGELFF.

This clonotype was counted a few times. The chain employs TRBV7-2 and TRBJ1-2; 8 bases agree with TRBD1. Germline-derived CDR1 and CDR2 are SGHTA and FQGNSA. The CDR3 contains 16 residues. V lost 4 bases and J lost 7; bases outside the gene matches: 14. CDR3 sequence (DNA): TGTGCCAGCAGCTGGACGGGACAGGTTGCCATCTTTGGCTACACCTTC. Protein sequence: CASSWTGQVAIFGYTF. The full variable domain, its missing parts supplied by reference TRBV7-2 and TRBJ1-2, is GAGVSQSPSNKVTEKGKDVELRCDPISGHTALYWYRQSLGQGLEFLIYFQGNSAPDKSGLPSDRFSAERTGGSVSTLTIQRTQQEDSAVYLCASSWTGQVAIFGYTFGSGTRLTVV.

This clonotype has just a few counts. V and J are TRBV7-9 and TRBJ1-6; D unclear. The CDR3 runs 16 residues. V gave up 6 bases and J gave up 0 bases, with 12 bases separating them. Looked up from germline, CDR1 is SEHNR and CDR2 is FQNEAQ (reference sequence). Here the CDR3 DNA reads TGTGCCAGCAGTCCTGACGGGAGCTCCTATAATTCACCCCTCCACTTT. It specifies CASSPDGSSYNSPLHF.

This clonotype was recorded a few times. The chain links TRBV29-1 to TRBJ2-5, with D perhaps being TRBD1 or TRBD2 (5 bases each). Trimming shortened V by 3 bases and J by 5 bases, and 13 bases separated the two germline ends. There are 13 residues in the CDR3. Germline values: CDR1 SQVTM, CDR2 ANQGSEA. CDR3 bases: TGCAGCGTTGAGAGGGGCGCGGAGGAGACCCAGTACTTC. Its protein product is CSVERGAEETQYF.